This T cell receptor beta chain originates from a study of T cell repertoires in cytomegalovirus infection. General study points: The ex vivo response was dominated by HLA-C-restricted CMV-specific TCR beta clonotypes.

On this clonotype itself: The target antigen is unknown.

TCRdb re-derived calls from the reads in MiXCR, one entry per CDR3 protein. The profile shows about 360,000 distinct CDR3 sequences, about a sixth of them singletons. This TCR was sampled from a human donor in good health (CMV status not recorded). Some clones in this sample may be carry-over from other donors' samples. Sequenced: PBMCs.

The DNA of the CDR3 is TGTGCCAGCAGCTCCCGCCAGCGGGGCCATCCTACATACAATGAGCAGTTCTTC. It specifies CASSSRQRGHPTYNEQFF. The J gene is TRBJ2-1, the V gene TRBV7-9, with 7 nucleotides matching TRBD2. V trimming: 4 bases; J trimming: 4 bases; junction bases outside the gene matches: 16. Germline V gene sequence: CDR1 SEHNR, CDR2 FQNEAQ (reference sequence). This CDR3 has 18 amino acids.